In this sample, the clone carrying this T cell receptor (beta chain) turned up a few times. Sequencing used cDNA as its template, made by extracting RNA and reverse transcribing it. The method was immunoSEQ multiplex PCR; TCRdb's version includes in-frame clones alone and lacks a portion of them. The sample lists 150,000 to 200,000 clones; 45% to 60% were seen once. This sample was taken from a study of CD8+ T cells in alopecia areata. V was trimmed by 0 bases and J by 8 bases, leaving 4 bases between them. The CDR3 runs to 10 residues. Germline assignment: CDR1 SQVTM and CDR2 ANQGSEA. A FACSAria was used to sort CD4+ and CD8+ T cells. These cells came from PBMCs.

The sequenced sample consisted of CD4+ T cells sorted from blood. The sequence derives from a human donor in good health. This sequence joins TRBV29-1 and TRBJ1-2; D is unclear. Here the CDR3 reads CSVEDGGYTF. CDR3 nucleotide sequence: TGCAGCGTTGAAGACGGCGGCTACACCTTC.